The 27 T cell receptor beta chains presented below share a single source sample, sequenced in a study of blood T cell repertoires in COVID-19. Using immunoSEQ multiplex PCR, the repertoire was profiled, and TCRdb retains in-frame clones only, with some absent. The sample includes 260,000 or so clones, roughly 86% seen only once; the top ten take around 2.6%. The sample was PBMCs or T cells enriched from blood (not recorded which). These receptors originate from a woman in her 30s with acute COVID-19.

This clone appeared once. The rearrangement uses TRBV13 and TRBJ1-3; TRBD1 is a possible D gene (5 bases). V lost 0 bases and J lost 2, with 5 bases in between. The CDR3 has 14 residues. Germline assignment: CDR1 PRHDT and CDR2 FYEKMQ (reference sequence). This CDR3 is CASSLGRAGNTIYF. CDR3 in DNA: TGTGCCAGCAGCTTAGGCAGGGCTGGAAACACCATATATTTT.

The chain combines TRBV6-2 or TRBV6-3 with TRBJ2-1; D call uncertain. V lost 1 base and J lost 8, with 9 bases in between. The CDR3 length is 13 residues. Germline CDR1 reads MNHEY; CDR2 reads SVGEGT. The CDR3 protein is CASSYFRRDEQFF. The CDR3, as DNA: TGTGCCAGCAGTTACTTTCGCCGGGATGAGCAGTTCTTC.

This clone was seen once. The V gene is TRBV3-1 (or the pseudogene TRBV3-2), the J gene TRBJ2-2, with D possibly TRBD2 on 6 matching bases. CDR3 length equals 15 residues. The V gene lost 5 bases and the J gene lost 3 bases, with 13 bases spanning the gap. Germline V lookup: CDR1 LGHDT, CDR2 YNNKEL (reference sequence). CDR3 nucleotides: TGTGCCAGCAGCACCGGGAGTTTTTACACCGGGGAGCTGTTTTTT. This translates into CASSTGSFYTGELFF.

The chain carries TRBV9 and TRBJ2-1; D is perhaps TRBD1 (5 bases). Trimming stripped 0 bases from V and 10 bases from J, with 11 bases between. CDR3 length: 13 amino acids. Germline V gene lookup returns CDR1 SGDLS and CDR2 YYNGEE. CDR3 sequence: CASSVVSREEQFF. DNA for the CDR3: TGTGCCAGCAGCGTAGTCAGCAGGGAAGAGCAGTTCTTC.

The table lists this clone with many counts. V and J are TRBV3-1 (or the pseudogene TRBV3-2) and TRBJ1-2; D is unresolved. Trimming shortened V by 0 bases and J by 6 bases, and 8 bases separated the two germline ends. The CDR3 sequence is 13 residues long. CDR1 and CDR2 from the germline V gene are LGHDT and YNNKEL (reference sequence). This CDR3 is CASSQDMSHGYTF. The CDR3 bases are TGTGCCAGCAGCCAAGATATGAGCCATGGCTACACCTTC.

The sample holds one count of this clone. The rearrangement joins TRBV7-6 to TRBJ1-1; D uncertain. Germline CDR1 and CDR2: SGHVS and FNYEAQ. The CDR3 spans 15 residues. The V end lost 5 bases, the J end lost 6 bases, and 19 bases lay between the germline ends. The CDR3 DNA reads TGTGCCAGCAGCCCGACTCCCACGATTCCGGCTGAAGCTTTCTTT. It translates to CASSPTPTIPAEAFF.

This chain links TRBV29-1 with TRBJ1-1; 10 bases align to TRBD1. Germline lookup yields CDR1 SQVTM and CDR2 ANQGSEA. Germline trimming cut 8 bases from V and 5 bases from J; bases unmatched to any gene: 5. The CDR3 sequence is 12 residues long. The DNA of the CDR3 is TGCAGCACTTGGACAGGGGGGACTGAAGCTTTCTTT. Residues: CSTWTGGTEAFF.

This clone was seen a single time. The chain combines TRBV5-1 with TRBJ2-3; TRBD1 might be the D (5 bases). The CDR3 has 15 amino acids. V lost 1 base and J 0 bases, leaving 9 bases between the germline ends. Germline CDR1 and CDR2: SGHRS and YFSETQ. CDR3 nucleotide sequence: TGCGCCAGCAGCTTGTCCAGGGCTAGCACAGATACGCAGTATTTT. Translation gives CASSLSRASTDTQYF. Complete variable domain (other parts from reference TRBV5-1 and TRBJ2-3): KAGVTQTPRYLIKTRGQQVTLSCSPISGHRSVSWYQQTPGQGLQFLFEYFSETQRNKGNFPGRFSGRQFSNSRSEMNVSTLELGDSALYLCASSLSRASTDTQYFGPGTRLTVL.

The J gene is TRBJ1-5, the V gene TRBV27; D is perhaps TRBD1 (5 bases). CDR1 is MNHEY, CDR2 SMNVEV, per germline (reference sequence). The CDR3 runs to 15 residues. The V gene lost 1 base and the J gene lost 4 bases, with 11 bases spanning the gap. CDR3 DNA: TGTGCCAGCAGTTTATTCGGACGGGGGAATCAGCCCCAGCATTTT. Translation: CASSLFGRGNQPQHF.

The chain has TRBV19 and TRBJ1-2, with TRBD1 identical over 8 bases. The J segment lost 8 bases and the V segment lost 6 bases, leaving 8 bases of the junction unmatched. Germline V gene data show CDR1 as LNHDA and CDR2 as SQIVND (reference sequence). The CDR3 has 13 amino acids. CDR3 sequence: CASRITGGWGYTF. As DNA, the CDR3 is TGTGCCAGTAGGATTACAGGGGGATGGGGCTACACCTTC.

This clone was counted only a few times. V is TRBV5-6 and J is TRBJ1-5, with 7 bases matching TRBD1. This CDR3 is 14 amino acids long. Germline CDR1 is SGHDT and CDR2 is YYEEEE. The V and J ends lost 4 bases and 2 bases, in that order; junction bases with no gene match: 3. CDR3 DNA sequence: TGTGCCAGCAGCCCCGGGACAGGCAATCAGCCCCAGCATTTT. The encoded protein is CASSPGTGNQPQHF.

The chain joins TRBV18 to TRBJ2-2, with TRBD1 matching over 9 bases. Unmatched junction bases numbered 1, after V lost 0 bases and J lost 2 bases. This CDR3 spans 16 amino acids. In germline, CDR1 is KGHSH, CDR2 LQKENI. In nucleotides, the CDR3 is TGTGCCAGCTCACCACCGGGACAGGGAAACACCGGGGAGCTGTTTTTT. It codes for CASSPPGQGNTGELFF.

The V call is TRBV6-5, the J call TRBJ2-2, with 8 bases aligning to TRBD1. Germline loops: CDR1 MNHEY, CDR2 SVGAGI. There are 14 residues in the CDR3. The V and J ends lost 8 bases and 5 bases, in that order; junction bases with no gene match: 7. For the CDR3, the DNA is TGTGCCAGCGGACAGGGAGGTTGGACCGGGGAGCTGTTTTTT. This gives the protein CASGQGGWTGELFF.

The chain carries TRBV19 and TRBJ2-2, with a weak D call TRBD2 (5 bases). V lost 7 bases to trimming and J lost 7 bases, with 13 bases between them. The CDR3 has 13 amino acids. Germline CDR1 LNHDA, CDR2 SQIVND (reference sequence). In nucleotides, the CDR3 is TGTGCCAGTACGGCTAGCCGCAGCGGGGAGCTGTTTTTT. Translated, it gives CASTASRSGELFF.

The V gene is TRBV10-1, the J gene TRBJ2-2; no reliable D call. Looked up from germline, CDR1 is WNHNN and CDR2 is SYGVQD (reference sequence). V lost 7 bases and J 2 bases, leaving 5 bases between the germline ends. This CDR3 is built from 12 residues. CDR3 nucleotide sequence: TGCGCCAGCAATAAAAACACCGGGGAGCTGTTTTTT. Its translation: CASNKNTGELFF.

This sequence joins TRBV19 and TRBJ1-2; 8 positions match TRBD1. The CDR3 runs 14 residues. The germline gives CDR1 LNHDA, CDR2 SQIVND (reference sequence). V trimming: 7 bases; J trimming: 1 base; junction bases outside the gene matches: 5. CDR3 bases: TGTGCCAGTAACGAGGACAGGGTTAACTATGGCTACACCTTC. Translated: CASNEDRVNYGYTF.

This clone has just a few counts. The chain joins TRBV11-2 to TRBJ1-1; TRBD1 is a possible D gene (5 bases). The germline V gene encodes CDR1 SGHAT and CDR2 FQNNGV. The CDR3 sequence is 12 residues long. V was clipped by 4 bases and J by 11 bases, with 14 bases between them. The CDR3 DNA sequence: TGTGCCAGCAGCTCAACAGGAACCGTGGCTTTCTTT. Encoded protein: CASSSTGTVAFF.

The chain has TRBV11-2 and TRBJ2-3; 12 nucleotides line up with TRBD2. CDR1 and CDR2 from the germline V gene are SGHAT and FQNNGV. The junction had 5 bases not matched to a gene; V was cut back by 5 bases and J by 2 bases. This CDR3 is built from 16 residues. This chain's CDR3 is CASSPLAGGPTDTQYF. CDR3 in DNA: TGTGCCAGCAGCCCGCTAGCGGGGGGGCCCACAGATACGCAGTATTTT. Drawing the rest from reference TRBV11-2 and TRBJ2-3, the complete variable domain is EAGVAQSPRYKIIEKRQSVAFWCNPISGHATLYWYQQILGQGPKLLIQFQNNGVVDDSQLPKDRFSAERLKGVDSTLKIQPAKLEDSAVYLCASSPLAGGPTDTQYFGPGTRLTVL.

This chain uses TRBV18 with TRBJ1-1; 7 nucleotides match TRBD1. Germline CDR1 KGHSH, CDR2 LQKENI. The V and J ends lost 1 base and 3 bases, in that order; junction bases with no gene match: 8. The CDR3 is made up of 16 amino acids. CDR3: CASSPLNRGWDTEAFF. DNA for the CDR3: TGTGCCAGCTCACCACTTAACAGGGGTTGGGACACTGAAGCTTTCTTT.

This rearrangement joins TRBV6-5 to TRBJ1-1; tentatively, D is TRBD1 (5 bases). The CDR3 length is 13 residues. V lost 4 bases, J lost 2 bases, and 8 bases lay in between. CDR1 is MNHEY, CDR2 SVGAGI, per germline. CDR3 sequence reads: CASSFRDNTEAFF. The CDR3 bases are TGTGCCAGCAGTTTCAGGGATAACACTGAAGCTTTCTTT.

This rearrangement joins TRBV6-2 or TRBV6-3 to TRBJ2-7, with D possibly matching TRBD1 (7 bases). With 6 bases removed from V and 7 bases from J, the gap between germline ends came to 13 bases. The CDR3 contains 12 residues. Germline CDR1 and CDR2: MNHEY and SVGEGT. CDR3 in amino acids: CASSGGGGEQYF. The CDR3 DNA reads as TGTGCCAGCAGCGGAGGGGGCGGAGAGCAGTACTTC.

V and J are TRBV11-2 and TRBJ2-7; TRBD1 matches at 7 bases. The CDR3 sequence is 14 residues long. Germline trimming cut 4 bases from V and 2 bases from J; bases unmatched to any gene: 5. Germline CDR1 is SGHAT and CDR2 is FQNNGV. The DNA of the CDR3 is TGTGCCAGCAGCTGGGGGACAGCGACCTACGAGCAGTACTTC. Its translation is CASSWGTATYEQYF.

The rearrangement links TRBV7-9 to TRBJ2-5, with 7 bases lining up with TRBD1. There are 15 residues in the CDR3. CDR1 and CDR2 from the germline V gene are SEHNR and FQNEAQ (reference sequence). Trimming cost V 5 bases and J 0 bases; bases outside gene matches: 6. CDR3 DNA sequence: TGTGCCAGCAGCAGAGAAACAGGGGACCAAGAGACCCAGTACTTC. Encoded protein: CASSRETGDQETQYF.

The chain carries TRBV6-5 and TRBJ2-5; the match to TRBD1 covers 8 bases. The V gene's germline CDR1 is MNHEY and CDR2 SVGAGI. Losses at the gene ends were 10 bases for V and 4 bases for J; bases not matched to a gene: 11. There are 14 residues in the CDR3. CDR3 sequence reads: CATEEQGEIETQYF. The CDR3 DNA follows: TGTGCCACGGAAGAACAGGGGGAGATAGAGACCCAGTACTTC.

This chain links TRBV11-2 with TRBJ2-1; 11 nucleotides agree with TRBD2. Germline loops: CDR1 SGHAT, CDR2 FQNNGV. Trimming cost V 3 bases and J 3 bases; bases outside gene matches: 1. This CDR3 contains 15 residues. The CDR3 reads CASSLLAGGYNEQFF. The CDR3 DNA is TGTGCCAGCAGCTTGCTAGCGGGAGGCTACAATGAGCAGTTCTTC. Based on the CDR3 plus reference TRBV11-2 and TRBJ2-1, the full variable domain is EAGVAQSPRYKIIEKRQSVAFWCNPISGHATLYWYQQILGQGPKLLIQFQNNGVVDDSQLPKDRFSAERLKGVDSTLKIQPAKLEDSAVYLCASSLLAGGYNEQFFGPGTRLTVL.

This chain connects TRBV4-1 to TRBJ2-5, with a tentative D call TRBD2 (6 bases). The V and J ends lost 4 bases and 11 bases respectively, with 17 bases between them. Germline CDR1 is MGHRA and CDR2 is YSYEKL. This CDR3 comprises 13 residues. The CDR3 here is CASSRAGTGVQYF. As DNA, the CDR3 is TGCGCCAGCAGCCGGGCCGGGACTGGGGTTCAGTACTTC.

CDR3 nucleotide sequence: TGTGCCAGCAGTGACGCTGCGGGGGGGACCACAGATACGCAGTATTTT. Its translation is CASSDAAGGTTDTQYF. The chain has TRBV6-4 and TRBJ2-3; 9 bases line up with TRBD2. Unmatched junction bases numbered 5, after V lost 2 bases and J lost 2 bases. Germline CDR1 MRHNA, CDR2 SNTAGT. This CDR3 has 16 residues.